The clone carrying this TCR beta chain was seen a few times. Its antigen is unknown. This entry belongs to a study of blood T cells in healthy people across ages. Next came a second PCR, run for about 7 to 12 cycles, which used a sample-barcoded 5' primer along with a J-beta primer mix. Every molecule of cDNA carried a tag from a template-switch adaptor with 12 random nucleotides. One entry per CDR3 protein results from TCRdb running MiXCR on the 5' RACE reads. The sample contains about 1.8 million distinct CDR3 sequences, 40% to 55% of which appear only once. Per the germline V gene, CDR1 is SGHRS and CDR2 is YFSETQ. The CDR3 is 15 amino acids. Trimming left V 2 bases short and J 4 bases short, with 15 bases between. Study-level results: Unsorted PBMCs blocked a conclusive comparison of naive and antigen-experienced cells. Naive CD4+ cell counts and diversity both ran higher in long-lived than in aged donors.

This chain connects TRBV5-1 to TRBJ1-1; weak D call: TRBD1 (6 bases). This clonotype was obtained from a woman between 40 and 55 years old in good health. Sequenced sample: blood. The CDR3 spells CASSLKQGGGTEAFF. As DNA, the CDR3 is TGCGCCAGCAGCTTAAAACAGGGTGGAGGCACTGAAGCTTTCTTT.